This TCR beta chain was identified during a study of graft-versus-host responses after intestinal transplantation. Across the whole study: Recipients were given multivisceral, liver-intestinal, or isolated intestinal transplants. After anti-thymocyte globulin induction, recipients took tacrolimus and steroids for three to four years. Study results and caveats: Among recipient marrow samples, GvH clones were found; some appeared first in ileum or blood.

Clones were read by immunoSEQ multiplex PCR, and TCRdb kept only the in-frame ones, dropping some. The sample lists 120,000 or so clones, just under 95% seen once, with 0.5% to 0.6% in the top ten. This clone was found a few times. Its antigen is as yet unknown. This TCR was recovered from a human donor who received an intestinal transplant. The source material was unstimulated CD8+ T cells sorted from spleen or lymph node cells, sampled before intestinal transplant.

The CDR3 is CASSQDRGQGSTEAFF. The DNA for the CDR3 is TGCGCCAGCAGCCAAGATCGAGGGCAGGGGAGCACTGAAGCTTTCTTT. The V and J genes are TRBV4-1 and TRBJ1-1; the D gene is possibly TRBD1 (6 bases). This CDR3 has 16 amino acids. The V gene lost 0 bases and the J gene lost 4 bases, with 15 bases spanning the gap. CDR1 MGHRA and CDR2 YSYEKL come from the germline V gene.